This T cell receptor beta chain derives from a study of control samples from healthy donors and cancer patients. Clones were read by immunoSEQ multiplex PCR, and TCRdb kept only the in-frame ones, dropping some. This sample has 73,000 or so clones, with roughly 87% found just once. This clone was detected only once. From germline, CDR1 is LNHDA and CDR2 SQIVND (reference sequence). The CDR3 consists of 16 residues. Trimming removed 8 bases from V and 0 bases from J, with 17 bases in between. This clonotype was obtained from a woman aged 45-59 years in good health. The genes are TRBV19 and TRBJ1-5; D possibly corresponds to TRBD1 (5 bases). Sequences were obtained from blood. The CDR3 DNA follows: TGTGCCAGTCTCCCGGCGGGGGGAAATAGCAATCAGCCCCAGCATTTT. It yields the protein CASLPAGGNSNQPQHF.